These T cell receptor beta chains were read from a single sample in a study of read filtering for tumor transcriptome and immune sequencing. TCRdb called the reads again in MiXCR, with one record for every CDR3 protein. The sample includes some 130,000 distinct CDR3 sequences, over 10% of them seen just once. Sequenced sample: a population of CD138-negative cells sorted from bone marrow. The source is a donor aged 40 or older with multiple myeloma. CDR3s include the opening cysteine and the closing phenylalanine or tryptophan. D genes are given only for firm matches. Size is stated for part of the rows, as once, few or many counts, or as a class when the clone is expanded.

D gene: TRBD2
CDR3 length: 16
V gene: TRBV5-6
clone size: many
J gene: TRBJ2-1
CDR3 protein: CASSLKGLAAYNEQFF
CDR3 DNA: TGTGCCAGCAGCTTGAAAGGGCTAGCGGCCTACAATGAGCAGTTCTTC

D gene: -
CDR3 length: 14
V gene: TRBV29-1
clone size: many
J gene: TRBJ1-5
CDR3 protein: CSVQVGGGNQPQHF
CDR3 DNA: TGCAGCGTTCAAGTGGGGGGAGGCAATCAGCCCCAGCATTTT

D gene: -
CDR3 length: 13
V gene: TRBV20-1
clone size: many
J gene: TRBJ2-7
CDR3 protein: CSARNGDSYEQYF
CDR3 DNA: TGCAGTGCCCGGAACGGGGATAGCTACGAGCAGTACTTC

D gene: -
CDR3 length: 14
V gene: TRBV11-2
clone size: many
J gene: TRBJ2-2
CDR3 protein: CASSLQQNTGELFF
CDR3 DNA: TGTGCCAGCAGCTTGCAACAGAACACCGGGGAGCTGTTTTTT

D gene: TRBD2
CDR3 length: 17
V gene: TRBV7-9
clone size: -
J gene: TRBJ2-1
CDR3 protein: CASSPPRGVSSYNEQFF
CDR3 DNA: TGTGCCAGCAGCCCACCTCGGGGGGTAAGCTCCTACAATGAGCAGTTCTTC

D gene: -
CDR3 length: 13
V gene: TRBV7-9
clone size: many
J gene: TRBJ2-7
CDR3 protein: CASSLGVHNEQYF
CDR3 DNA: TGTGCCAGCAGCCTAGGGGTTCACAACGAGCAGTACTTC

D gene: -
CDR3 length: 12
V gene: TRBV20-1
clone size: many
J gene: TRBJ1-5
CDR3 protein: CSARDSHQPQHF
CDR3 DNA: TGCAGTGCTAGAGACAGTCATCAGCCCCAGCATTTT

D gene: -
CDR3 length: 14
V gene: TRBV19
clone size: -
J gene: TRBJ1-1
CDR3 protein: CASSILGGAPEAFF
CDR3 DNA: TGTGCCAGTAGTATTTTAGGGGGGGCTCCTGAAGCTTTCTTT

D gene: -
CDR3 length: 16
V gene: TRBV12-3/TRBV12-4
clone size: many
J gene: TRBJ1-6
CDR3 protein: CASSLNGDLYNSPLHF
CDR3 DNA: TGTGCCAGCAGTTTAAACGGGGATTTGTATAATTCACCCCTCCACTTT

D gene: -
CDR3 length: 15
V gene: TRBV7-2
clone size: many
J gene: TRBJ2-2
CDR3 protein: CASSPPPANTGELFF
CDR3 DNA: TGTGCCAGCAGCCCCCCCCCCGCGAACACCGGGGAGCTGTTTTTT

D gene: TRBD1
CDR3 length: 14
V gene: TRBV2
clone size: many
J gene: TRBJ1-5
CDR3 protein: CASRRTGGDQPQHF
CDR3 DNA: TGTGCCAGCAGACGGACAGGGGGGGATCAGCCCCAGCATTTT

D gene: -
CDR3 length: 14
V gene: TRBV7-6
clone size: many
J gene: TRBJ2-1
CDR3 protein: CASQSGPGGNEQFF
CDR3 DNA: TGTGCCAGTCAGTCGGGACCAGGAGGCAATGAGCAGTTCTTC

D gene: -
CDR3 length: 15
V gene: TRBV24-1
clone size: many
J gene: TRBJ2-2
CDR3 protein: CATNGRDSLTGELFF
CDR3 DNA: TGTGCCACCAACGGGCGGGACAGCCTCACCGGGGAGCTGTTTTTT

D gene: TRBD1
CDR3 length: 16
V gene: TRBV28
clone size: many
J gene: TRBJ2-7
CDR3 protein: CASSLSGTGTGYEQYF
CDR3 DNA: TGTGCCAGCAGTTTATCCGGGACAGGGACCGGCTACGAGCAGTACTTC

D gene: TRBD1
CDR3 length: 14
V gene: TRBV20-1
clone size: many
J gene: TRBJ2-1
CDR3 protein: CSANSRQGNNEQFF
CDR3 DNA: TGCAGTGCTAACAGCAGACAGGGAAACAATGAGCAGTTCTTC

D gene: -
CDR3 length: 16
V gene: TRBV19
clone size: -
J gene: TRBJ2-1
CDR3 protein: CASSIDSGNPYNEQFF
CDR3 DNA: TGTGCCAGTAGTATAGACTCGGGGAATCCCTACAATGAGCAGTTCTTC

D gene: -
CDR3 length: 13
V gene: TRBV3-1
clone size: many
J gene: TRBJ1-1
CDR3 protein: CASSPEANTEAFF
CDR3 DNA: TGTGCCAGCAGCCCCGAGGCAAACACTGAAGCTTTCTTT

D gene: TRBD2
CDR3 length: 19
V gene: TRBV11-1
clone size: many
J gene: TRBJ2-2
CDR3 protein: CASSLPPGLAGEKAGELFF
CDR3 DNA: TGTGCCAGCAGCTTACCCCCGGGACTAGCGGGAGAAAAGGCCGGGGAGCTGTTTTTT